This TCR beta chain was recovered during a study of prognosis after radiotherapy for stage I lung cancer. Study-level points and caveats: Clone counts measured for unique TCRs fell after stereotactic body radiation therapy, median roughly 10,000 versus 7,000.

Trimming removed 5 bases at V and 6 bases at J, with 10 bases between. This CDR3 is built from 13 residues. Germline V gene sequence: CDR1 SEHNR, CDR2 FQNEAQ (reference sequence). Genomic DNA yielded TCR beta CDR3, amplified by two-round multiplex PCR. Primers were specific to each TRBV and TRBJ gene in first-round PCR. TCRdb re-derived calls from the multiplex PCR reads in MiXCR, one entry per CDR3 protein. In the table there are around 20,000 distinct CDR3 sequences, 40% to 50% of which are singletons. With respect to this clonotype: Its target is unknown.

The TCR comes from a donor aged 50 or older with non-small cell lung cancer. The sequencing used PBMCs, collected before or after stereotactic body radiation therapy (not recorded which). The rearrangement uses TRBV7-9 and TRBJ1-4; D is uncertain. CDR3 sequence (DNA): TGTGCCAGCAGCAAGGGAACAGATGAAAAACTGTTTTTT. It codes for CASSKGTDEKLFF.